The 6 T cell receptor beta chains given below trace back to one sample, sequenced in a study of CD8+CD57+ T cells in acquired aplastic anemia. Genomic DNA, serving as template, underwent TCR beta VDJ and CDR3 profiling. TCRdb re-derived calls from the reads in MiXCR, one entry per CDR3 protein. The sample records around 200,000 distinct CDR3 sequences, approximately 60% being singletons. Material: sorted CD4+, CD8+, or CD8+CD57+ T cells (not recorded which) from PBMCs. The receptors come from a human donor in good health.

The rearrangement uses TRBV24-1 and TRBJ2-7; D possibly corresponds to TRBD1 (5 bases). This CDR3 has 23 residues. V lost 4 bases and J 4 bases, leaving 40 bases between the germline ends. CDR1 KGHDR and CDR2 SFDVKD come from the germline V gene. The CDR3 DNA reads as TGTGCCACCAGTGACCTCGAAGGGGCAGCAAATTACAAGCTCCACGGCTCTTCTTACGAGCAGTACTTC. Protein sequence: CATSDLEGAANYKLHGSSYEQYF.

The gene calls are TRBV13 and TRBJ2-1; weak D call: TRBD1 (5 bases). Germline V gene lookup returns CDR1 PRHDT and CDR2 FYEKMQ (reference sequence). This CDR3 is built from 13 residues. V dropped 6 bases and J dropped 9 bases, with 15 bases sitting between them. CDR3 protein: CASSTSPDTEQFF. DNA of the CDR3: TGTGCCAGCAGTACATCCCCGGACACTGAGCAGTTCTTC.

The chain has TRBV7-9 and TRBJ2-7; no clear D. The CDR3 has 12 amino acids. With 5 bases removed from V and 5 bases from J, the gap between germline ends came to 10 bases. CDR1 is SEHNR and CDR2 is FQNEAQ in the germline V gene (reference sequence). The chain's CDR3 is CASSPRWDEQYF. CDR3 sequence (DNA): TGTGCCAGCAGCCCCCGGTGGGACGAGCAGTACTTC.

This clonotype was detected a few times. Here the CDR3 DNA reads TGCAGTGCTGAGGGACTAGCGGCATCCACAGATACGCAGTATTTT. Encoded protein: CSAEGLAASTDTQYF. This sequence joins TRBV20-1 and TRBJ2-3; 11 bases line up with TRBD2. Germline CDR1 DFQATT, CDR2 SNEGSKA (reference sequence). The CDR3 runs to 15 residues. The ends lost 5 bases at V and 2 bases at J; junction bases unmatched: 6.

The chain employs TRBV29-1 and TRBJ1-2; TRBD1 might be the D (6 bases). CDR1 SQVTM and CDR2 ANQGSEA come from the germline V gene. V shed 6 bases and J shed 7 bases, with 15 bases lying between them. There are 12 residues in the CDR3. The CDR3 bases are TGCAGCGTCTTGGGGGGGGCAGCTGGCTACACCTTC. Its protein is CSVLGGAAGYTF.

The sample holds a few counts of this clonotype. The V gene is TRBV14, the J gene TRBJ1-2; 9 bases match TRBD1. Unmatched junction bases numbered 3, after V lost 2 bases and J lost 2 bases. Germline V lookup: CDR1 SGHDN, CDR2 FVKESK. CDR3 length equals 15 residues. The CDR3 here is CASSQTDRGNYGYTF. As DNA, the CDR3 is TGTGCCAGCAGCCAAACCGACAGGGGGAACTATGGCTACACCTTC.